This T cell receptor beta chain is drawn from a study of neurological immune-mediated disorders. This clonotype was detected ten times or more. The starting material, 2 million PBMCs stored at -80 C, gave rise to the unsorted libraries. The team produced cDNA through 5'RACE using 10-nucleotide random UMIs. One entry per CDR3 protein, called by TCRdb with MiXCR from the 5' RACE reads. The repertoire consists of around 62,000 distinct CDR3 sequences, with over 4% occurring once and the leading ten covering about 2.6%. The ends were cut back, 4 bases at V and 1 base at J, with 11 bases in the middle. Germline V CDR1 and CDR2: MGHRA, YSYEKL. The CDR3 is 15 residues long.

The J gene is TRBJ2-1, the V gene TRBV4-1, with D perhaps assigned TRBD1 or TRBD2 (6 bases each). Sequencing input: PBMCs. This receptor was identified in a man aged 45 to 65 with multiple sclerosis. The CDR3 coding sequence is TGCGCCAGCAGCCGCCAAGGGGGGTCCTACAATGAGCAGTTCTTC. Encoded protein: CASSRQGGSYNEQFF.